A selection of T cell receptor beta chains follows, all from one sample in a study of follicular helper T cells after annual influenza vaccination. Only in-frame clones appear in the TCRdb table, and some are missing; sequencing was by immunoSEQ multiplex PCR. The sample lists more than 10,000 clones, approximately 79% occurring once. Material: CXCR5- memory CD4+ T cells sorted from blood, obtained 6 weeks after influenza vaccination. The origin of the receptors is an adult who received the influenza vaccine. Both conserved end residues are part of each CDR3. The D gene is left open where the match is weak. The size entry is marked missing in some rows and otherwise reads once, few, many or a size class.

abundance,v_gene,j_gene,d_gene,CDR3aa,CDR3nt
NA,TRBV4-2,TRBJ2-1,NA,CASSQESGNEQFF,TGTGCCAGCAGCCAAGAGTCCGGGAATGAGCAGTTCTTC
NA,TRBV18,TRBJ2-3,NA,CASSQEVGLSRGTDTQYF,TGTGCCAGCTCGCAAGAAGTGGGTTTATCAAGAGGCACAGATACGCAGTATTTT
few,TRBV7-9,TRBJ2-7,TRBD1,CASRRGGASSYEQYF,TGTGCCAGCCGAAGAGGGGGCGCGTCCTCCTACGAGCAGTACTTC
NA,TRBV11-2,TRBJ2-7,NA,CASSLGTPGDEQYF,TGTGCCAGCAGCTTGGGTACCCCTGGCGACGAGCAGTACTTC
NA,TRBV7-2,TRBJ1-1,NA,CASSSGRFWGAFF,TGTGCCAGCAGCTCAGGGAGGTTCTGGGGGGCTTTCTTT
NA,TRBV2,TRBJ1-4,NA,CASRRTVLEKLFF,TGTGCCAGCAGAAGGACAGTTCTTGAAAAACTGTTTTTT
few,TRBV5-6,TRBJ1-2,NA,CASSLFSGYTF,TGTGCCAGCAGCTTGTTCTCGGGCTACACCTTC
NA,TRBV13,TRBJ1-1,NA,CASSLARNEAFF,TGTGCCAGCAGCTTAGCCCGAAATGAAGCTTTCTTT
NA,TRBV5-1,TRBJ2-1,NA,CASSRTNLGNEQFF,TGCGCCAGCAGCAGGACCAATCTAGGCAATGAGCAGTTCTTC
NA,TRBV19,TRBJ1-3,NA,CASDYFGNTIYF,TGTGCCAGTGATTATTTTGGAAACACCATATATTTT
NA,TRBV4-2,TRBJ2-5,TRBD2,CASSPTSGGKETQYF,TGTGCCAGCAGCCCCACTAGCGGGGGGAAAGAGACCCAGTACTTC
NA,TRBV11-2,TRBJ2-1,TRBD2,CASRRLAGANYNEQFF,TGTGCCAGCCGAAGACTAGCGGGGGCCAATTACAATGAGCAGTTCTTC
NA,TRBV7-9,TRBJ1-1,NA,CASSLRDQGFTEAFF,TGTGCCAGCAGCTTACGGGATCAGGGTTTCACTGAAGCTTTCTTT
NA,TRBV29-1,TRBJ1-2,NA,CSVSPGPRVGYTF,TGCAGCGTCTCACCGGGACCGCGAGTAGGCTACACCTTC
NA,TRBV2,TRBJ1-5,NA,CASSVYGNQPQHF,TGTGCCAGCAGTGTCTACGGCAATCAGCCCCAGCATTTT
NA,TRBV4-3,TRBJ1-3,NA,CASSQDRQPGNTIYF,TGCGCCAGCAGCCAAGATAGACAGCCTGGAAACACCATATATTTT
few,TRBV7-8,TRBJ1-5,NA,CASSPDVDSNQPQHF,TGTGCCAGCAGCCCGGACGTAGATAGCAATCAGCCCCAGCATTTT
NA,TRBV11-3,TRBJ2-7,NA,CASSQTGSYEQYF,TGTGCCAGCAGCCAAACGGGTTCCTACGAGCAGTACTTC
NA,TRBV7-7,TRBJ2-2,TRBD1,CASSQSSGTENTGELFF,TGTGCTAGCAGTCAAAGCTCCGGGACAGAAAACACCGGGGAGCTGTTTTTT
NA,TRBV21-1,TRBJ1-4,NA,CASSKGGPEYEKLFF,TGTGCCAGCAGCAAAGGGGGCCCCGAGTATGAAAAACTGTTTTTT
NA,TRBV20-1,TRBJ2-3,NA,CSGELLDTQYF,TGCAGTGGTGAACTTCTGGATACGCAGTATTTT
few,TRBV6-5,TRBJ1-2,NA,CASSSSRAGYTF,TGTGCCAGCAGTTCCTCGAGGGCTGGCTACACCTTC
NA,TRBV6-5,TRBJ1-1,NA,CASTPRTTLIVEAFF,TGTGCCAGCACACCCAGGACAACACTGATAGTTGAAGCTTTCTTT
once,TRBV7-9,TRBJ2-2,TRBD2,CASRQPGLANTGELFF,TGTGCCAGCAGACAACCGGGACTAGCGAACACCGGGGAGCTGTTTTTT
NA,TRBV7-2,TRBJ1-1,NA,CASSQQTGEAFF,TGTGCCAGCAGTCAGCAGACAGGCGAAGCTTTCTTT